The 17 T cell receptor beta chains reported below all come from one sample, sequenced in a study of T cell responses to AZD1222 COVID-19 vaccine. TCRdb keeps only in-frame clones here, not all; method: immunoSEQ multiplex PCR. The sample carries roughly 120,000 clones, about 82% recorded once. The sample consisted of peripheral blood, taken 28 days after the second AZD1222 dose. All receptors come from an adult who received the AZD1222 COVID-19 vaccine.

The chain combines TRBV10-3 with TRBJ1-2; D not certain. Germline V CDR1 and CDR2: ENHRY, SYGVKD. The ends were cut back, 4 bases at V and 7 bases at J, with 7 bases in the middle. The CDR3 is made up of 11 amino acids. CDR3 in DNA: TGTGCCATCAGTGGCTCAAGTGGCTACACCTTC. It encodes CAISGSSGYTF.

The chain employs TRBV13 and TRBJ1-2; possible D gene TRBD1, 6 bases. From germline, CDR1 is PRHDT and CDR2 FYEKMQ (reference sequence). The CDR3 extends over 13 amino acids. Trimming cost V 5 bases and J 10 bases, with 17 bases left between them. The CDR3 nucleotides are TGTGCCAGCAGCCCCTGGGGAAAGGGACACTACACCTTC. It is translated as CASSPWGKGHYTF.

This clone was observed a handful of times. The chain employs TRBV19 and TRBJ1-1; D ambiguous. This CDR3 spans 14 amino acids. V was clipped by 5 bases and J by 3 bases, with 13 bases between them. The V gene's germline CDR1 is LNHDA and CDR2 SQIVND (reference sequence). This CDR3 reads CASSSVGFDTEAFF. CDR3 coding DNA: TGTGCCAGTAGTTCAGTAGGGTTTGACACTGAAGCTTTCTTT.

The chain couples TRBV28 to TRBJ1-6; D is unclear. The CDR3 covers 16 residues. Germline V CDR1 and CDR2: MDHEN, SYDVKM. The V end lost 2 bases, the J end lost 0 bases, and 8 bases lay between the germline ends. The CDR3, as DNA: TGTGCCAGCAGTTTAACCTTGGGCTCCTATAATTCACCCCTCCACTTT. Protein product: CASSLTLGSYNSPLHF.

The sample holds a few counts of this clone. The chain links TRBV2 to TRBJ2-1; 9 bases line up with TRBD1. Germline CDR1 and CDR2: SNHLY and FYNNEI. The CDR3 runs to 16 residues. V gave up 5 bases and J gave up 4 bases; unmatched junction bases: 9. The chain's CDR3 is CASSRGQGLGYNEQFF. The CDR3 DNA follows: TGTGCCAGCAGTCGGGGACAGGGCTTGGGGTACAATGAGCAGTTCTTC. Full variable domain (missing parts from reference TRBV2 and TRBJ2-1): EPEVTQTPSHQVTQMGQEVILRCVPISNHLYFYWYRQILGQKVEFLVSFYNNEISEKSEIFDDQFSVERPDGSNFTLKIRSTKLEDSAMYFCASSRGQGLGYNEQFFGPGTRLTVL.

V and J are TRBV5-6 and TRBJ1-6, with D perhaps matching TRBD1 (6 bases). CDR1 and CDR2 (germline): SGHDT, YYEEEE. This CDR3 has 16 residues. V gave up 0 bases and J gave up 5 bases, with 12 bases separating them. Here the CDR3 reads CASSLAGTLDNSPLHF. CDR3 in DNA: TGTGCCAGCAGCTTGGCCGGGACACTTGATAATTCACCCCTCCACTTT. Full variable domain (remainder filled in from reference TRBV5-6 and TRBJ1-6): DAGVTQSPTHLIKTRGQQVTLRCSPKSGHDTVSWYQQALGQGPQFIFQYYEEEERQRGNFPDRFSGHQFPNYSSELNVNALLLGDSALYLCASSLAGTLDNSPLHFGNGTRLTVT.

CDR3 protein: CASSPGQNTDTQYF. CDR3 DNA: TGTGCCAGCAGCCCAGGGCAGAACACAGATACGCAGTATTTT. This rearrangement joins TRBV7-9 to TRBJ2-3, with TRBD1 as a possible D gene (5 bases). The germline V gene has CDR1 SEHNR and CDR2 FQNEAQ (reference sequence). This CDR3 spans 14 amino acids. Trimming cost V 5 bases and J 2 bases, with 11 bases left between them.

This chain joins TRBV11-1 and TRBJ2-3, with D perhaps TRBD1 (6 bases). Per the germline V gene, CDR1 is SGHAT and CDR2 is FQDESV (reference sequence). The CDR3 covers 16 residues. Trimming removed 1 base from V and 2 bases from J, with 13 bases in between. CDR3 in amino acids: CASSLDPDRITDTQYF. CDR3 sequence (DNA): TGTGCCAGCAGCTTAGATCCGGACAGAATCACAGATACGCAGTATTTT.

The chain has TRBV19 and TRBJ1-1, with a tentative D call TRBD1 (6 bases). Trimming removed 4 bases from V and 1 base from J, with 10 bases in between. CDR1 and CDR2 from the germline V gene are LNHDA and SQIVND (reference sequence). This CDR3 has 14 residues. CDR3 sequence (DNA): TGTGCCAGTAGTACCCGGACAGAGAACACTGAAGCTTTCTTT. This translates into CASSTRTENTEAFF.

The gene calls are TRBV7-6 and TRBJ2-7, with TRBD1 as a possible D gene (5 bases). Between the trimmed V and J ends, which lost 5 bases and 6 bases, there was a span of 11 bases. CDR1 is SGHVS, CDR2 FNYEAQ, per germline. CDR3 size: 12 residues. For the CDR3, the DNA is TGTGCCAGCAGCGCCCAGGGTTTCGAGCAGTACTTC. This translates into CASSAQGFEQYF.

The chain combines TRBV3-1 (or the pseudogene TRBV3-2) with TRBJ2-7; D is possibly TRBD1 or TRBD2 (6 bases each). CDR1 is LGHDT and CDR2 is YNNKEL in the germline V gene (reference sequence). Trimming took 3 bases from V and 5 from J, leaving 17 bases between them. CDR3 length equals 15 residues. The CDR3 loop reads CASSHKWGRGDEQYF. The CDR3 DNA reads TGTGCCAGCAGCCATAAGTGGGGTAGGGGGGACGAGCAGTACTTC.

In the case of this clone: The sample contains more than one DNA sequence encoding this CDR3. This chain links TRBV7-9 with TRBJ2-1; no reliable D call. V lost 1 base and J lost 4, with 5 bases in between. The CDR3 runs to 13 residues. The V gene's germline CDR1 is SEHNR and CDR2 FQNEAQ (reference sequence). CDR3 sequence (DNA): TGTGCCAGCAGCTTAGGGGATTACAATGAGCAGTTCTTC. Its protein is CASSLGDYNEQFF.

V and J are TRBV10-3 and TRBJ1-1, with a weak D call TRBD1 (5 bases). Germline CDR1 and CDR2: ENHRY and SYGVKD. Trimming shortened V by 7 bases and J by 5 bases, and 14 bases separated the two germline ends. This CDR3 comprises 13 residues. The CDR3 nucleotides are TGTGCCATCACCAGGGACCCTAGGACTGAAGCTTTCTTT. This codes for CAITRDPRTEAFF.

V is TRBV18 and J is TRBJ2-7; D is uncertain. Trimming shortened V by 6 bases and J by 0 bases, and 3 bases separated the two germline ends. Per germline, CDR1 KGHSH and CDR2 LQKENI. The CDR3 contains 11 residues. The CDR3 loop reads CASSASYEQYF. The CDR3 nucleotides are TGTGCCAGCTCTGCCTCCTACGAGCAGTACTTC.

The chain joins TRBV10-3 to TRBJ2-7; 10 nucleotides agree with TRBD2. Germline V lookup: CDR1 ENHRY, CDR2 SYGVKD. The length of the CDR3 is 16 residues. The J segment lost 5 bases and the V segment lost 2 bases, leaving 9 bases of the junction unmatched. The CDR3 is CAISEGTSGRGNEQYF. The CDR3 DNA follows: TGTGCCATCAGTGAGGGCACAAGCGGGAGGGGTAACGAGCAGTACTTC.

V is TRBV15 and J is TRBJ1-4, with 8 positions matching TRBD1. This CDR3 region has 15 residues. Germline lookup yields CDR1 LNHNV and CDR2 YYDKDF (reference sequence). The V gene end was trimmed by 5 bases and the J gene end by 6 bases; junction bases not matched to a gene: 8. CDR3 region: CATSYVGTGDEKLFF. The CDR3 DNA is TGTGCCACCAGCTATGTGGGGACAGGAGATGAAAAACTGTTTTTT.

The chain is built from TRBV3-1 (or the pseudogene TRBV3-2) and TRBJ1-3; a possible D gene is TRBD1 (6 bases). Germline V CDR1 and CDR2: LGHDT, YNNKEL (reference sequence). This CDR3 contains 14 residues. V dropped 3 bases and J dropped 2 bases, with 8 bases sitting between them. CDR3 DNA: TGTGCCAGCAGCCATAGGGGGACTGGAAACACCATATATTTT. Translating it yields CASSHRGTGNTIYF.